This entry concerns a single T cell receptor (beta chain). This record comes from a study of T cells in Graves' hyperthyroidism and ophthalmopathy. J gave up 1 base and V 5 bases, and 5 bases lay outside the gene matches. This CDR3 contains 16 residues. Germline CDR1 reads SGHTA; CDR2 reads FQGTGA. The hyperthyroidism patients had all been newly diagnosed, and their disease duration was under 2 months. Their ages ranged from 18 to 65 years. This sample holds PBMCs from about 10 ml fresh peripheral blood. RNA transcripts yielded amplified TCR beta CDR3 regions. The TCR CDR3 was amplified in a first-round RT-PCR using the HTBI primer set. From the multiplex PCR reads, TCRdb called clonotypes with MiXCR, one entry per CDR3 protein. Of around 620,000 distinct CDR3 sequences listed, around 15% were seen once; the top ten hold less than 4.5%.

V and J are TRBV7-3 and TRBJ2-2, with 9 bases that match TRBD2. Sample: blood. The origin of this receptor is a woman younger than 45 with Graves' hyperthyroidism. CDR3 sequence: CASSPLTSGNTGELFF. CDR3 nucleotide sequence: TGTGCCAGCAGCCCGTTGACTAGCGGGAACACCGGGGAGCTGTTTTTT.